A single TCR beta chain is shown here with its context. This sample was included in a study of T cell changes during pregnancy in multiple sclerosis. V was shortened by 0 bases and J by 3 bases, with 9 bases between the two germline ends. Germline V gene data show CDR1 as SGDLS and CDR2 as YYNGEE. The CDR3 runs to 14 residues. Some clones are missing from TCRdb's copy, which holds only in-frame ones; the method was immunoSEQ multiplex PCR. The sample yields about 40,000 clones, almost 90% seen once. This rearrangement joins TRBV9 to TRBJ1-1; no definite D call. The clonotype was recovered from a female donor in good health, enrolled as a control in a pregnancy study. The sequences come from peripheral blood, collected in the second trimester of pregnancy. The CDR3 is CASSVASSDTEAFF. For the CDR3, the DNA is TGTGCCAGCAGCGTAGCCTCATCGGACACTGAAGCTTTCTTT. Filled out from reference TRBV9 and TRBJ1-1, the complete variable domain reads DSGVTQTPKHLITATGQRVTLRCSPRSGDLSVYWYQQSLDQGLQFLIQYYNGEERAKGNILERFSAQQFPDLHSELNLSSLELGDSALYFCASSVASSDTEAFFGQGTRLTVV.